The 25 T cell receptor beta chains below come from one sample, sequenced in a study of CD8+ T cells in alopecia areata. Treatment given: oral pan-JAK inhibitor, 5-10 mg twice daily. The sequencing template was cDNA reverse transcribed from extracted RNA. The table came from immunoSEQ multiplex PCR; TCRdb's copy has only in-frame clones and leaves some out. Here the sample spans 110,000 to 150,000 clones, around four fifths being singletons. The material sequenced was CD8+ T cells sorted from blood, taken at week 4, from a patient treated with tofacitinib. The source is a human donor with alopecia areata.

CDR3 sequence (DNA): TGTGCCAGCAGCCTAAGGCGGGGCTCCTACGAGCAGTACTTC. It codes for CASSLRRGSYEQYF. The chain recombines TRBV11-2 with TRBJ2-7; maybe TRBD2 (6 bases). Germline loops: CDR1 SGHAT, CDR2 FQNNGV. Trimming cost V 5 bases and J 0 bases, with 11 bases left between them. This CDR3 is 14 amino acids long.

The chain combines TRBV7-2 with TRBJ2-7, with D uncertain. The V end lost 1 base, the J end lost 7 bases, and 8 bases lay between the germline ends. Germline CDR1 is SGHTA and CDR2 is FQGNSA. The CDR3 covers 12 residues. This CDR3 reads CASSLDAVEQYF. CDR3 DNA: TGTGCCAGCAGCTTAGACGCGGTTGAGCAGTACTTC.

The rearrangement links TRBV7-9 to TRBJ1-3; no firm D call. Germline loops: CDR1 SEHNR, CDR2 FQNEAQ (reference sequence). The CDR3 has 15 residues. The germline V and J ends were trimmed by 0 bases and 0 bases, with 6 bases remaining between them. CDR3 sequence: CASSLAVYSGNTIYF. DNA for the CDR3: TGTGCCAGCAGCTTAGCGGTCTACTCTGGAAACACCATATATTTT.

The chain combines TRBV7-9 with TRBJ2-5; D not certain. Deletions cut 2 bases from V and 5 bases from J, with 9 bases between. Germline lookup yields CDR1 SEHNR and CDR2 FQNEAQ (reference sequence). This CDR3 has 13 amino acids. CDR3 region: CASSLTQGETQYF. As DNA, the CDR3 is TGTGCCAGCAGCTTAACCCAAGGGGAGACCCAGTACTTC.

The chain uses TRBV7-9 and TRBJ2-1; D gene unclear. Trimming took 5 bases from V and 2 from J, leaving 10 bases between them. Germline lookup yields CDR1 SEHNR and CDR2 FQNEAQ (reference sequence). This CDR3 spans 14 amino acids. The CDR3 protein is CASSRTETYNEQFF. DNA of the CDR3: TGTGCCAGCAGCCGGACGGAAACCTACAATGAGCAGTTCTTC.

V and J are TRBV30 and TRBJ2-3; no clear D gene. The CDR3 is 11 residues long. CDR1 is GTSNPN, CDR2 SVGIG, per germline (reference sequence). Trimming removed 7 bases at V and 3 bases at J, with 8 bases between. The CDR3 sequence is CAFRVTDTQYF. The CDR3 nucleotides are TGTGCCTTCCGGGTTACAGATACGCAGTATTTT.

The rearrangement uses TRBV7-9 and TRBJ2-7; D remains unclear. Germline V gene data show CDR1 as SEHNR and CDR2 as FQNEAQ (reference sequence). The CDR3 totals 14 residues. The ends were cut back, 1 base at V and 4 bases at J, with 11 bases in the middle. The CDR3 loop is CASSLGDNLYEQYF. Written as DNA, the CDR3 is TGTGCCAGCAGCTTAGGAGACAATTTATACGAGCAGTACTTC.

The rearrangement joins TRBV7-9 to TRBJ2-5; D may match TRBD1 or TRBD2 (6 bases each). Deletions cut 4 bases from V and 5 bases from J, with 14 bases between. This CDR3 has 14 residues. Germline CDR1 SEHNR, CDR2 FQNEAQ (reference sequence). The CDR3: CASSSGGVHETQYF. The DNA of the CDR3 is TGTGCCAGCAGCTCCGGGGGCGTTCACGAGACCCAGTACTTC.

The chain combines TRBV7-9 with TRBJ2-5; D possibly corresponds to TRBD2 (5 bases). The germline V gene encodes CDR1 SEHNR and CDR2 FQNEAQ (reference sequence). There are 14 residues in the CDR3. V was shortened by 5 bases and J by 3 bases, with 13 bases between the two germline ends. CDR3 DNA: TGTGCCAGCAGCCAGGAGGAAGGGAAAGAGACCCAGTACTTC. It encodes CASSQEEGKETQYF.

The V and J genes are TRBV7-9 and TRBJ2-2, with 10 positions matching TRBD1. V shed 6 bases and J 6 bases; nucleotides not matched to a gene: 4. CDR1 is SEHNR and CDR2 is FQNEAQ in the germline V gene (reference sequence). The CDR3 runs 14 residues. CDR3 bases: TGTGCCAGCAGGGACAGGGGGAAGGCCGGGGAGCTGTTTTTT. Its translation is CASRDRGKAGELFF.

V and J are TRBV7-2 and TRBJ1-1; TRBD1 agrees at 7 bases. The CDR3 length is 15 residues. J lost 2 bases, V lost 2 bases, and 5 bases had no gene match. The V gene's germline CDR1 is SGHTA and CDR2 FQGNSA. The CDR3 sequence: CASSLSTGDNTEAFF. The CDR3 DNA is TGTGCCAGCAGCTTATCCACAGGGGATAACACTGAAGCTTTCTTT.

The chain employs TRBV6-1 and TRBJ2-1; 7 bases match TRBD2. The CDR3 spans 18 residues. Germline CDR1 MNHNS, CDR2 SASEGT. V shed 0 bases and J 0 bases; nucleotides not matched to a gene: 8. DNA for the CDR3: TGTGCCAGCAGTGAAGCGAAATCCGGGGGGTTCTCCTACAATGAGCAGTTCTTC. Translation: CASSEAKSGGFSYNEQFF.

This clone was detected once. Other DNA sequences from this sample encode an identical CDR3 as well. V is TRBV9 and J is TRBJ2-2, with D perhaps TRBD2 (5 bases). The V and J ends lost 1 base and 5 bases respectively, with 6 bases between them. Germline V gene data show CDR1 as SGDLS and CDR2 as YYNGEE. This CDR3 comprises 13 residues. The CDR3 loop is CASSVTGTGELFF. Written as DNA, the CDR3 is TGTGCCAGCAGCGTAACGGGGACCGGGGAGCTGTTTTTT.

CDR3 amino acids: CASSPLSGGFNNEQFF. CDR3 bases: TGCGCCAGCAGCCCTCTCAGCGGGGGATTTAACAATGAGCAGTTCTTC. The chain couples TRBV5-1 to TRBJ2-1; the match to TRBD2 covers 8 bases. Germline V CDR1 and CDR2: SGHRS, YFSETQ. The CDR3 spans 16 residues. V was pared by 4 bases and J by 5 bases, with 11 bases of the junction left unmatched.

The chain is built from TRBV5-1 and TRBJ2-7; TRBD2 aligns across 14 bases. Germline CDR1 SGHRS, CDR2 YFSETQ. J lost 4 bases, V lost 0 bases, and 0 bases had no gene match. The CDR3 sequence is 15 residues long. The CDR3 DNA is TGCGCCAGCAGCTTGGGACTAGCGGGGGGGTACGAGCAGTACTTC. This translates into CASSLGLAGGYEQYF.

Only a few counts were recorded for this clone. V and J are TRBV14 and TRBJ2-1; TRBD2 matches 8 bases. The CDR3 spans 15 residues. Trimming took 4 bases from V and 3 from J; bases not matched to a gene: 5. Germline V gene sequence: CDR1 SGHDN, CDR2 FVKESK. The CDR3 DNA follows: TGTGCCAGCAGCCTCAGCGGGGGACTCTACAATGAGCAGTTCTTC. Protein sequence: CASSLSGGLYNEQFF.

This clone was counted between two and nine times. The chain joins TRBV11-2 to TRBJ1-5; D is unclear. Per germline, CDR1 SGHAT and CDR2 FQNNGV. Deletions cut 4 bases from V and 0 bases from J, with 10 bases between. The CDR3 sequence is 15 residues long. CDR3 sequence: CASSSSPYSNQPQHF. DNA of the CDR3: TGTGCCAGCAGCTCCTCGCCCTATAGCAATCAGCCCCAGCATTTT.

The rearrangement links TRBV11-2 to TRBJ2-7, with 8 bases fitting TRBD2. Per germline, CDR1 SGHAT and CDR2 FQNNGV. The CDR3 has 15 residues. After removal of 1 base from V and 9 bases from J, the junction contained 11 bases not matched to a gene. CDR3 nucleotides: TGTGCCAGCAGCTTAGGCTCCATCAGCGGGGGCGGGCAGTACTTC. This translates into CASSLGSISGGGQYF.

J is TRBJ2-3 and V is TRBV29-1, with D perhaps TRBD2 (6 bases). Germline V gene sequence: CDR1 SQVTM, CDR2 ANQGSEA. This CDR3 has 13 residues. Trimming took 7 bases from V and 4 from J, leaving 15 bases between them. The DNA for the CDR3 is TGCAGCGAGACTTACACGGGAGCAGATACGCAGTATTTT. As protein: CSETYTGADTQYF.

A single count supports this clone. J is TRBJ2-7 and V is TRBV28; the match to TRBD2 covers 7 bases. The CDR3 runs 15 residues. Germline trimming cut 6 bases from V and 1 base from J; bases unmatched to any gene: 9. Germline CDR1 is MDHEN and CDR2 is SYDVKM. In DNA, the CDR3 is TGTGCCAGCAGCCCCAACAGCGGGGTTTCCTACGAGCAGTACTTC. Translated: CASSPNSGVSYEQYF.

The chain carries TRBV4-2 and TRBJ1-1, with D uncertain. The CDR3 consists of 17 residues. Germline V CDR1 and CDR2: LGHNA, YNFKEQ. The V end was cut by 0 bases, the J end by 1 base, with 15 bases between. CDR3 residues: CASSQDWLTGRNTEAFF. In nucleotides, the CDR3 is TGTGCCAGCAGCCAAGACTGGTTAACGGGGAGGAACACTGAAGCTTTCTTT.

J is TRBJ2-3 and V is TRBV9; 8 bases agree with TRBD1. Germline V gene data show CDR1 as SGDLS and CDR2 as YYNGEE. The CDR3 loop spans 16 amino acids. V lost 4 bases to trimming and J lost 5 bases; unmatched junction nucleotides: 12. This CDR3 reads CASSPPGDRRGDTQYF. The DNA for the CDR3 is TGTGCCAGCAGCCCACCCGGGGACAGGAGAGGAGATACGCAGTATTTT. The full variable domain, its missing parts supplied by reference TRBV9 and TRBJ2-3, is DSGVTQTPKHLITATGQRVTLRCSPRSGDLSVYWYQQSLDQGLQFLIQYYNGEERAKGNILERFSAQQFPDLHSELNLSSLELGDSALYFCASSPPGDRRGDTQYFGPGTRLTVL.

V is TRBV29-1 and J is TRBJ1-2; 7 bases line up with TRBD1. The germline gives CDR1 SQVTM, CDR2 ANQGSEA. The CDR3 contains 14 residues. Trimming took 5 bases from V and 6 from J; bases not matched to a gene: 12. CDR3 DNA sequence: TGCAGCGTTACAGGTGGGGACAGCCTAGATGGCTACACCTTC. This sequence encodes CSVTGGDSLDGYTF.

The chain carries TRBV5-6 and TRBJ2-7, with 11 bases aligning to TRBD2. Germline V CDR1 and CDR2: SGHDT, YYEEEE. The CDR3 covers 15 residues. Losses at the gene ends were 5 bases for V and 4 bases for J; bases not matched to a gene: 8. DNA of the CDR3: TGTGCCAGCAGGGGTCCGGGACTAGCGGTATACGAGCAGTACTTC. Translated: CASRGPGLAVYEQYF.

CDR3 protein: CASSQEASAGGRSDTQYF. The CDR3, as DNA: TGCGCCAGCAGCCAAGAGGCCTCGGCGGGGGGGCGGTCAGATACGCAGTATTTT. The chain uses TRBV4-1 and TRBJ2-3; TRBD2 aligns across 9 bases. CDR1 MGHRA and CDR2 YSYEKL come from the germline V gene. Germline trimming cut 0 bases from V and 4 bases from J; bases unmatched to any gene: 11. This CDR3 is 18 amino acids long.